This is a list of T cell receptor beta chains from one sample in a study of T-cell memory formation after mild COVID-19. One entry per CDR3 protein results from TCRdb running MiXCR on the 5' RACE reads. The sample yields fewer than 150,000 distinct CDR3 sequences, 14% seen once. The sample consisted of PBMCs or a T cell subset sorted from them (not recorded which). The source of these receptors is an adult woman who had mild COVID-19 (a few samples of this study predate the infection). Cell type and time point are not known. The CDR3 runs from the conserved cysteine through the conserved F or W. D genes are given only for firm matches. Expanded clones are given a class, and other clones once, few, many or no size at all.

J	V	size	D	DNA	CDR3
TRBJ1-1	TRBV4-1	few	TRBD1	TGCGCCAGCAGCCATCCGGGACAGGGGGCGACTCGGAACACTGAAGCTTTCTTT	CASSHPGQGATRNTEAFF
TRBJ1-5	TRBV7-2	-	-	TGTGCCAGCAGCTTAGTTAGTTCCGCAGGAAATCAGCCCCAGCATTTT	CASSLVSSAGNQPQHF
TRBJ2-2	TRBV5-6	few	TRBD2	TGTGCCAGCAGCCCCTGGGCGGGAGACACCGGGGAGCTGTTTTTT	CASSPWAGDTGELFF
TRBJ2-7	TRBV27	few	-	TGTGCCAGCAGCGATGTCTACGAGCAGTACTTC	CASSDVYEQYF
TRBJ1-2	TRBV6-5	few	-	TGTGCCAGCAGCCCATTTTCATCCTATGGCTACACCTTC	CASSPFSSYGYTF
TRBJ2-1	TRBV7-9	few	-	TGTGCCAGCAGCTTGTGGGGCAGGGCAGAAAATGAGCAGTTCTTC	CASSLWGRAENEQFF
TRBJ2-7	TRBV7-9	few	-	TGTGCCAGCAGCTTAGTAGACAGGTCCACCTACGAGCAGTACTTC	CASSLVDRSTYEQYF
TRBJ2-1	TRBV24-1	few	TRBD1	TGTGCCACCAGTGACCCGGGGGACAGGGTCCCTCACCTCAATGAGCAGTTCTTC	CATSDPGDRVPHLNEQFF
TRBJ2-3	TRBV7-6	many	-	TGTGCCAGCAGCTTAGGGTCCTCGTCAGATACGCAGTATTTT	CASSLGSSSDTQYF
TRBJ2-7	TRBV7-6	few	TRBD1	TGTGCCAGCAGCCGGACAGGGAGCTACGAGCAGTACTTC	CASSRTGSYEQYF
TRBJ2-7	TRBV20-1	-	TRBD2	TGCAGTGTTTCTAGCGGGGGAGAGGCTTACGAGCAGTACTTC	CSVSSGGEAYEQYF
TRBJ2-7	TRBV20-1	few	-	TGCAGTGCTAGGAATACGGGTGTCTTGGAGGAGCAGTACTTC	CSARNTGVLEEQYF
TRBJ2-1	TRBV11-2	-	-	TGTGCCAGCAGCTTAGTCGGGGGAGCGGTAGATGGGCAGTTCTTC	CASSLVGGAVDGQFF
TRBJ2-7	TRBV20-1	-	-	TGCAGTGCCCGAGGAGTCGGACTATCCTACGAGCAGTACTTC	CSARGVGLSYEQYF
TRBJ2-1	TRBV12-3/TRBV12-4	many	-	TGTGCCAGCAGTTTCGCCACTCCCCATGAGCAGTTCTTC	CASSFATPHEQFF
TRBJ1-1	TRBV25-1	few	-	TGTGCCAGCAGTGAATTGGGGGGAGGGAACACTGAAGTTTTCTTT	CASSELGGGNTEVFF
TRBJ2-2	TRBV10-3	-	-	TGTGCCATCCCCCTTCGGGAGAACACCGGGGAGCTGTTTTTT	CAIPLRENTGELFF
TRBJ2-7	TRBV20-1	-	-	TGCAGTGCTAGAGAAGTGACCACGGACGAGCAGTACTTC	CSAREVTTDEQYF
TRBJ2-1	TRBV5-6	-	-	TGTGCCAGCAGTTCTTCTCCCGAGCAGTTCTTC	CASSSSPEQFF
TRBJ2-3	TRBV7-2	few	-	TGTGCCAGCAGTCCGACCCCGGGGGCGGGCTACACAGATACGCAGTATTTT	CASSPTPGAGYTDTQYF
TRBJ2-7	TRBV6-2/TRBV6-3	-	TRBD2	TGTGCCAGCAGTTACGGACTAGCGGGAGCGGGGGAGCAGTACTTC	CASSYGLAGAGEQYF
TRBJ1-2	TRBV24-1	few	TRBD1	TGTGCCACCAGTGATTCGTTCCGACAGGGGGCCGAGGGCTACACCTTC	CATSDSFRQGAEGYTF
TRBJ2-3	TRBV2	-	TRBD2	TGTGCCAGCACAGCGACTAGCGGGGGTCCAAGCACAGATACGCAGTATTTT	CASTATSGGPSTDTQYF
TRBJ1-1	TRBV4-3	few	-	TGCGCCAGCAGCCAAGAACCGGGGGGCAACACTGAAGCTTTCTTT	CASSQEPGGNTEAFF
TRBJ2-5	TRBV4-3	-	-	TGCGCCAGCAGCCAAGGAGGATCGGGGAGAGGCCAAGAGACCCAGTACTTC	CASSQGGSGRGQETQYF
TRBJ1-2	TRBV6-5	-	TRBD1	TGTGCCAGCAGTCTCCTATATCGGACAGGGGCCTTCAACTATGGCTACACCTTC	CASSLLYRTGAFNYGYTF
TRBJ2-1	TRBV20-1	few	-	TGCAGTGCTAGAGATGTCGATGAGCAGTTCTTC	CSARDVDEQFF
TRBJ1-2	TRBV5-1	once	-	TGCGCCAGCAGCTCCGCGTTTTCAGGCGGGTTGAATGGCTACACCTTC	CASSSAFSGGLNGYTF
TRBJ1-4	TRBV4-1	-	TRBD1	TGCGCCAGCAGCCCGAGGGGGGCCGGGACAGGGGATGAAAAACTGTTTTTT	CASSPRGAGTGDEKLFF
TRBJ2-7	TRBV4-2	-	-	TGTGCCAGCAGCCAAGAGCCATCGGTCCACGAGCAGTACTTC	CASSQEPSVHEQYF
TRBJ2-1	TRBV13	-	-	TGTGCCAGCAGCCCGGATGGTTACAGATCCTACAATGAGCAGTTCTTC	CASSPDGYRSYNEQFF
TRBJ2-7	TRBV20-1	-	TRBD1	TGCAGTGCTAGACCCCCTAACAGGGGTCCCGAGCAGTACTTC	CSARPPNRGPEQYF
TRBJ2-1	TRBV2	-	-	TGTGCCAGCAGTGAAGGCCGGGCCCCCTACAATGAGCAGTTCTTC	CASSEGRAPYNEQFF
TRBJ2-7	TRBV20-1	-	-	TGCAGTGCTAGGTTCCGGGACGGGTCCTCCTACGAGCAGTACTTC	CSARFRDGSSYEQYF
TRBJ2-7	TRBV4-1	few	-	TGCGCCAGCAGCCAAGATAATGGAGCCTACGAGCAGTACTTC	CASSQDNGAYEQYF
TRBJ2-5	TRBV9	few	-	TGTGCCAGCAGCGTAGAAACAGGGACGGAGACCCAGTACTTC	CASSVETGTETQYF
TRBJ2-3	TRBV12-3/TRBV12-4	few	TRBD2	TGTGCCAGCAGTATTGAGACTAGCGGGGGAGATACGCAGTATTTT	CASSIETSGGDTQYF
TRBJ1-4	TRBV25-1	-	-	TGTGCCAGCAGCGGCTCAAGATCGATTGAAAAACTGTTTTTT	CASSGSRSIEKLFF
TRBJ2-7	TRBV2	few	TRBD1	TGTGCCAGCAGTGTATCCCGGACAGGCGACGGCTACGAGCAGTACTTC	CASSVSRTGDGYEQYF
TRBJ2-1	TRBV12-3/TRBV12-4	-	-	TGTGCCAGCAGTTTGGAGGCGCCTCCCTACAATGAGCAGTTCTTC	CASSLEAPPYNEQFF
TRBJ2-3	TRBV9	-	-	TGTGCCAGCAGCGTAGCCAGAGGAGGCGGGACAGATACGCAGTATTTT	CASSVARGGGTDTQYF
TRBJ1-2	TRBV29-1	many	TRBD1	TGCAGCGTTGGAGGGGGCGAGTATGGCTACACCTTC	CSVGGGEYGYTF
TRBJ1-1	TRBV5-6	-	-	TGTGCCAGCAGCTGGGGCCGGGGGACTGAAGCTTTCTTT	CASSWGRGTEAFF
TRBJ2-3	TRBV20-1	-	-	TGCAGAGGCTCTAGCACAGATACGCAGTATTTT	CRGSSTDTQYF
TRBJ2-3	TRBV9	few	TRBD1	TGTGCCAGCAGCGCCGACAACAGGGGAGTCGTAGATACGCAGTATTTT	CASSADNRGVVDTQYF
TRBJ2-3	TRBV4-1	-	-	TGCGCCAGCAGCCAAGAGGGGCTCCCTAGCACAGATACGCAGTATTTT	CASSQEGLPSTDTQYF
TRBJ2-7	TRBV6-5	-	-	TGTGCCAGCAGGGCAACGGGCAACGAGCAGTACTTC	CASRATGNEQYF
TRBJ2-1	TRBV19	few	TRBD2	TGTGCCAGTACCCCAACTAGCGGGGTCTACAATGAGCAGTTCTTC	CASTPTSGVYNEQFF
TRBJ2-2	TRBV4-2	-	TRBD2	TGTGCCAGCAGCCAAGGAGGGACTAGCGGGAAAACCGGGGAGCTGTTTTTT	CASSQGGTSGKTGELFF
TRBJ1-1	TRBV5-6	few	-	TGTGCCAGCACCCCGGGAGTGACGGACACTGAAGCTTTCTTT	CASTPGVTDTEAFF
TRBJ1-2	TRBV4-1	many	-	TGCGCCAGCAGCCCCCACGACGGGAGCTATGGCTACACCTTC	CASSPHDGSYGYTF
TRBJ2-7	TRBV4-1	few	-	TGCGCCAGCAGCCAAGGTCAGGGGGGGCCGACCTACGAGCAGTACTTC	CASSQGQGGPTYEQYF
TRBJ2-1	TRBV6-5	-	-	TGTGCCAGCAGTCAAGTAGGTTCCTACAATGAGCAGTTCTTC	CASSQVGSYNEQFF
TRBJ1-5	TRBV6-1	few	TRBD1	TGTGCCAGCAGAGGGACAGATTATCAGCCCCAGCATTTT	CASRGTDYQPQHF
TRBJ1-3	TRBV9	-	-	TGTGCCAGCAGCCACGACAGCTCTGGAAACACCATATATTTT	CASSHDSSGNTIYF
TRBJ1-3	TRBV2	-	-	TGTGCCAGCGACCTCCGGGGGACCGAAGGAAACACCATATATTTT	CASDLRGTEGNTIYF
TRBJ2-7	TRBV5-6	few	TRBD1	TGTGCCAGCAGCTTCGGGACAGGGATCTACGAGCAGTACTTC	CASSFGTGIYEQYF
TRBJ2-1	TRBV7-9	-	-	TGTGCCAGCAGCTTAAGGACATCGGCTGAGCAGTTCTTC	CASSLRTSAEQFF
TRBJ2-1	TRBV6-5	-	TRBD2	TGTGACCTAACGGGGCTAGCGGGAGGGCCACGGTCCTACAATGAGCAGTTCTTC	CDLTGLAGGPRSYNEQFF
TRBJ2-2	TRBV9	many	-	TGTGCCAGCAGCGCCCCTTCGCGGGGCGGCACCGGGGAGCTGTTTTTT	CASSAPSRGGTGELFF